This T cell receptor (beta chain) was retrieved from a study of shared clonotypes between healthy human individuals. This clone has a single count. Antigen: not known. Recent vaccinations or acute infections were absent in the healthy HIV-negative adult donors. This CDR3 spans 15 amino acids. V shed 5 bases and J 2 bases; nucleotides not matched to a gene: 5. The V gene's germline CDR1 is SGHVS and CDR2 FNYEAQ. Study-wide points: Researchers sampled only blood; tissue repertoires likely differ.

Sequenced by immunoSEQ multiplex PCR; TCRdb stores in-frame clones only, minus some. The sample yields some 1,100,000 clones, 75% to 85% seen once. This receptor was identified in a young man in good health. Some clones in this sample may be carry-over from other donors' samples. The chain joins TRBV7-6 to TRBJ1-5, with TRBD1 identical over 8 bases. What was sequenced was memory CD4+ T cells from PBMCs. Subset: CD45RA-negative fraction. The CDR3 sequence is CASSPRGPGNQPQHF. Here the CDR3 DNA reads TGTGCCAGCAGCCCCAGGGGGCCAGGCAATCAGCCCCAGCATTTT. Using reference TRBV7-6 and TRBJ1-5 for the parts outside the CDR3, the full variable domain is GAGVSQSPRYKVTKRGQDVALRCDPISGHVSLYWYRQALGQGPEFLTYFNYEAQQDKSGLPNDRFSAERPEGSISTLTIQRTEQRDSAMYRCASSPRGPGNQPQHFGDGTRLSIL.